This TCR beta chain is from a study of T cell repertoires in cytomegalovirus infection. For the study at large: Evidence of both CMV infection and a matching HLA type came from public TCR beta signatures. Notes on the study in general: Based on cumulative public TCR beta family frequency, carriers of CMV plus the relevant HLA were identified. The study found HLA-C-restricted CMV-specific TCR beta clonotypes dominating the ex vivo response.

This clonotype was counted between two and nine times. The target antigen is unknown. A read error may be the cause here, since a much bigger clone is one base away. A single record per CDR3 protein comes from TCRdb applying MiXCR to the reads. The table includes 150,000 to 200,000 distinct CDR3 sequences, around 15% detected once. CDR3 length: 12 residues. Germline V gene lookup returns CDR1 SGHVT and CDR2 SQSDAQ. The rearrangement joins TRBV7-4 to TRBJ1-2; tentatively, D is TRBD1 (5 bases). The receptor comes from a human donor in good health (CMV status not recorded). Some clones in this sample may be carry-over from other donors' samples. Sequencing was done on a sample of PBMCs. CDR3 loop: CACSLGVYGYTF. CDR3 sequence (DNA): TGTGCCTGCAGCTTAGGGGTCTATGGCTACACCTTC.